This T cell receptor (beta chain) was captured in a study of blood T cell repertoires in COVID-19. TCRdb's table, derived via immunoSEQ multiplex PCR, lists solely in-frame clones and lacks some. Among a few hundred thousand clones listed, about 85% were seen once. Material for sequencing was PBMCs or T cells enriched from blood (not recorded which). The receptor was derived from a woman in her sixties or seventies who had recovered from COVID-19.

CDR3 bases: TGTGCCAGCAGTGTTGGGGACAGGCCAGGGGGCTACACCTTC. It codes for CASSVGDRPGGYTF. The J gene is TRBJ1-2, the V gene TRBV2; TRBD1 aligns across 8 bases. After removal of 4 bases from V and 8 bases from J, the junction contained 9 bases not matched to a gene. The CDR3 has 14 amino acids. CDR1 is SNHLY and CDR2 is FYNNEI in the germline V gene.